This TCR beta chain appears in the sequencing data of a study of blood T cell repertoires in COVID-19. Study overall: From the United States, Italy and Spain came samples of acute and convalescent COVID-19. PBMCs, B-cell-depleted T cells, or T cells provided the cDNA or gDNA that made up the material.

How the authors handled the data: Amplification of reference gene primers was used by the study to estimate nucleated cell counts. Only in-frame clones appear in the TCRdb table, and some are missing; sequencing was by immunoSEQ multiplex PCR. The D gene and trimming were derived from the DNA, and the V and J assignments and clone size from that table. The data show around 25,000 clones, with about two thirds seen just once and 43% held by the top ten. Trimming pared 3 bases from V and 2 bases from J, leaving 12 bases between. This CDR3 contains 14 residues. Per germline, CDR1 SGHRS and CDR2 YFSETQ. This TCR came from a woman over 75 with acute or convalescent COVID-19. What was sequenced was peripheral blood. V is TRBV5-1 and J is TRBJ2-7; a possible D gene is TRBD1 (5 bases). CDR3 DNA: TGCGCCAGCAGCTGGGGCCAGGGAACCTACGAGCAGTACTTC. It is translated as CASSWGQGTYEQYF.